This T cell receptor (beta chain) was recorded in a study of shared clonotypes between healthy human individuals. Study results and limitations: Across subsets, estimated richness was generally greater for naive than for memory populations.

Naive CD8 cells comprised CD45RO-negative, CCR7-positively selected cells, excluding terminally differentiated effector memory CD45RA+ cells. Only in-frame clones appear in the TCRdb table, and some are missing; sequencing was by immunoSEQ multiplex PCR. The sample lists roughly 1,800,000 clones; about 95% were seen once. To note about this clone: Its antigen is as yet unknown. Different DNA sequences within this sample yield the same CDR3.

V was clipped by 5 bases and J by 2 bases, with 10 bases between them. CDR3 length: 13 residues. Per germline, CDR1 PRHDT and CDR2 FYEKMQ (reference sequence). The rearrangement links TRBV13 to TRBJ2-7; D remains ambiguous. The source is a man younger than 35 in good health. Sequencing was done on a sample of naive CD8+ T cells sorted from blood. CDR3 coding DNA: TGTGCCAGCAGCCTCGGTTCCACCTACGAGCAGTACTTC. It is translated as CASSLGSTYEQYF.